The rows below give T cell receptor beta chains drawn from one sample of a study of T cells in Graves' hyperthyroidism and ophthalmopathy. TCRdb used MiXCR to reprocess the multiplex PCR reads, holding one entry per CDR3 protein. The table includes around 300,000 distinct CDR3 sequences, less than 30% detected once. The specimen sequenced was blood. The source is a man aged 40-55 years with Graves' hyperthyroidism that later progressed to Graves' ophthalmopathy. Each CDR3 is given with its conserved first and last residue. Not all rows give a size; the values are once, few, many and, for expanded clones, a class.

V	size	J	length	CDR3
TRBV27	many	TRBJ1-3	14	CASSFPRLKNTIYF
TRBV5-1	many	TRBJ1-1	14	CASSTDRLNTGAFF
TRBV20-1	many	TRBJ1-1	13	CSATGHLNTEAFF
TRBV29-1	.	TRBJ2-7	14	CSAVVGAGGGEQYF
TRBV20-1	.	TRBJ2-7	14	CSATARESSYEQYF
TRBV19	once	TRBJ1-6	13	CASTPRDGAPLHF
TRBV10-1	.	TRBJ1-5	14	CASSEGTGTQPQHF
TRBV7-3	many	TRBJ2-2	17	CASSPQPSFANIGELFF
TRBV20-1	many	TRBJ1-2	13	CSAHQQQNYGYTF
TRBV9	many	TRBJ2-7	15	CASSATSGSWYEQYF
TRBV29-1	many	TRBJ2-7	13	CSVIFGRGDEQYF
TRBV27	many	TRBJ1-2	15	CASSFGDGPNYGYTF
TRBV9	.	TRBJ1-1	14	CASSAGARGAEAFF
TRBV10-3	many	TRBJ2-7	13	CAISETSINEQYF
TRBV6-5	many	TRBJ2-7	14	CAITRDGRSYEQYF
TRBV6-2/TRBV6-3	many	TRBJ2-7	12	CASSGRRYEQYF
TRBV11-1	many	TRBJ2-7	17	CASSTRTSGSLDYEQYF
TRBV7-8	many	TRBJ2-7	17	CASSPKRDRGRINEQYF
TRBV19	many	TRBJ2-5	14	CASSNTGTTETQYF
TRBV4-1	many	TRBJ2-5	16	CASSLGIRQGEETQYF
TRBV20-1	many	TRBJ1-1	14	CSAQWSGGNTEAFF
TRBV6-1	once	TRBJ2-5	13	CASRASAGETQYF
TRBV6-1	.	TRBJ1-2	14	CATRRAHSIYGYTF
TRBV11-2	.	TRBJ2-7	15	CASSLEVTESYEQYF
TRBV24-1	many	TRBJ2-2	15	CATSRDRGDTGELFF
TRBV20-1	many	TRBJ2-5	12	CSASPGRETQYF
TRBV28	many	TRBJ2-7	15	CASSGAGLAGNEQYF
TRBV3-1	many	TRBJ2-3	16	CASSHPLAGGTDTQYF
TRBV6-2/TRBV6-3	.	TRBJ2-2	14	CASSPTGASGELFF
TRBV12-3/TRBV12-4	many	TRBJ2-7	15	CASSLRWDYRYEQYF
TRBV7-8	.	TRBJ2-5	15	CASSLGTGPPETQYF
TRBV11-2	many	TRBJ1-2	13	CASSLVTGSGYTF
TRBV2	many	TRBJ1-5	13	CASTTFSNQPQHF
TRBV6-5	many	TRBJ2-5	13	CASSGAPEETQYF
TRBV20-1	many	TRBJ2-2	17	CSARDLLSGSNTGELFF
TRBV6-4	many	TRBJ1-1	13	CASSLTGRTEAFF
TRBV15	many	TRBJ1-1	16	CATSRDWGTANTEAFF
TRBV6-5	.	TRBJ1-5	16	CASSFLPQGSNQSQHF
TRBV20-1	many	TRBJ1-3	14	CSARLEGSGNTIYF
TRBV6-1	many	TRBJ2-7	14	CASREGGTSYEQYF
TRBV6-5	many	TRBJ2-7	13	CASATGISYEQYF
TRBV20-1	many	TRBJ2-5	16	CSARDNTGITEETQYF
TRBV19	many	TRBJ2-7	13	CASSAGTSAEQYF
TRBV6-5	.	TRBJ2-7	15	CASSFSPRGSYEQYF
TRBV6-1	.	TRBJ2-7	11	CASSKGLEQYF
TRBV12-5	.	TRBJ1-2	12	CASGLWNYGYTF
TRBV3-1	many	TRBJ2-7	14	CASSHYDGYYEQYF
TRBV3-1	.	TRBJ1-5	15	CASSQGAGRNQPQHF
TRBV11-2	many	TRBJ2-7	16	CASSLFGTSATYEQYF